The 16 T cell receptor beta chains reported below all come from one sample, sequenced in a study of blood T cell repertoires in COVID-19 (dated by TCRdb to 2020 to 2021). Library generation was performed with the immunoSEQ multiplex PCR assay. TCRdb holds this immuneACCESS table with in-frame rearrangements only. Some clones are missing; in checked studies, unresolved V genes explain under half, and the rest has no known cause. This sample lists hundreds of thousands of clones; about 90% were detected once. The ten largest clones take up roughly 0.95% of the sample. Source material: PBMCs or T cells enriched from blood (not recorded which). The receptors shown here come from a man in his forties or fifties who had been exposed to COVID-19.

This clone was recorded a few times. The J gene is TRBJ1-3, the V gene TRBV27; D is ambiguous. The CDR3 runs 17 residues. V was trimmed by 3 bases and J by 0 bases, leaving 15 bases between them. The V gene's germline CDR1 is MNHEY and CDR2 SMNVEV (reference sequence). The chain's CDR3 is CASSFSPPRLSGNTIYF. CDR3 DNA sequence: TGTGCCAGCAGTTTCTCGCCTCCTAGACTCTCTGGAAACACCATATATTTT.

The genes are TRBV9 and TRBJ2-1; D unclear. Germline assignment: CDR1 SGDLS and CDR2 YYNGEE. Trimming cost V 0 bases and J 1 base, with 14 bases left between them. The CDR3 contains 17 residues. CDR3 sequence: CASSVEYFQASYNEQFF. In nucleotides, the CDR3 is TGTGCCAGCAGCGTAGAATATTTCCAGGCGTCCTACAATGAGCAGTTCTTC.

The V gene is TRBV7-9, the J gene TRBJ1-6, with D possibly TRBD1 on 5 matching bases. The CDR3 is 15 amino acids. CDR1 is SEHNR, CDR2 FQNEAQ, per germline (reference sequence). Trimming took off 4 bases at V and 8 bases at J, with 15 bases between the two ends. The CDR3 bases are TGTGCCAGCAGCTCCTCATTTTTAGGGGATTCACCCCTCCACTTT. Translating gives CASSSSFLGDSPLHF.

The CDR3 region has the DNA TGTGCCAGCAGCCAACAGGGCTTCTATGGCTACACCTTC. It specifies CASSQQGFYGYTF. The V call is TRBV12-3 or TRBV12-4, the J call TRBJ1-2, with TRBD1 as a possible D gene (6 bases). There are 13 residues in the CDR3. V was cut by 6 bases and J by 4 bases, with 12 bases left in between.

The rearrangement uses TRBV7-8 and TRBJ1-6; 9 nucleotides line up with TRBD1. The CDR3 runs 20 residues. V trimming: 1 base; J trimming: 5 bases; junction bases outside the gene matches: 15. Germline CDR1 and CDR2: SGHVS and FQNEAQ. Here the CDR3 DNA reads TGTGCCAGCAGCTTAGAAGCGATGGGACAGGGAATAGTGAATAATTCACCCCTCCACTTT. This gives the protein CASSLEAMGQGIVNNSPLHF.

CDR3 DNA sequence: TGTGCCAGCAGCGTAGGTCCAGGAGGGCCTGTCGATGGAGAGACCCAGTACTTC. Translation: CASSVGPGGPVDGETQYF. The chain links TRBV9 to TRBJ2-5; a possible D gene is TRBD2 (6 bases). Germline-derived CDR1 and CDR2 are SGDLS and YYNGEE. This CDR3 has 18 residues. V was trimmed by 0 bases and J by 4 bases, leaving 22 bases between them.

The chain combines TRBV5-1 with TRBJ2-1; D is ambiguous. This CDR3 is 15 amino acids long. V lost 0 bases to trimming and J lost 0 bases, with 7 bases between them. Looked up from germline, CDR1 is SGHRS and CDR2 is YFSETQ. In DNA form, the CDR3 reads TGCGCCAGCAGCTTGGCGGCGGACTCCTACAATGAGCAGTTCTTC. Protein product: CASSLAADSYNEQFF.

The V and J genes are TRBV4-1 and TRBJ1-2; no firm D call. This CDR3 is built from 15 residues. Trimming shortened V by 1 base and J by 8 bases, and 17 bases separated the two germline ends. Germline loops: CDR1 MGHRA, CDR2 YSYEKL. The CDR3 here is CASSQGPERVGGYTF. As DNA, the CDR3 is TGCGCCAGCAGCCAAGGTCCAGAGCGGGTGGGAGGCTACACCTTC.

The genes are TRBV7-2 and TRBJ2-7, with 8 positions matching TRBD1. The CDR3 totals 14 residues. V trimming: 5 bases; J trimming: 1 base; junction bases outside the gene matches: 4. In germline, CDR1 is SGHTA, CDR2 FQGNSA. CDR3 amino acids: CASSQRDRSYEQYF. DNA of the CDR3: TGTGCCAGCAGCCAGAGGGACAGGTCCTACGAGCAGTACTTC.

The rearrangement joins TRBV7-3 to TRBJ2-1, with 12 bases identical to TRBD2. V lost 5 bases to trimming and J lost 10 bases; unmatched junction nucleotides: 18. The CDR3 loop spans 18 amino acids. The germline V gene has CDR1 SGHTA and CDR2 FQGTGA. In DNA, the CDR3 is TGTGCCAGCAGCCCAAGGGACGGGAGACTAGCGGGAGCAGGAGAGCAGTTCTTC. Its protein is CASSPRDGRLAGAGEQFF.

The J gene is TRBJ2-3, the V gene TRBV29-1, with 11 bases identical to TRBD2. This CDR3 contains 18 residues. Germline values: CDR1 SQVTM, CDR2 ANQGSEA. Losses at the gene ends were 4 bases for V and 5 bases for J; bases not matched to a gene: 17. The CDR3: CSVVGLAVPFAPGDTQYF. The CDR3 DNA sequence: TGCAGCGTTGTGGGACTAGCGGTCCCGTTCGCCCCGGGAGATACGCAGTATTTT.

The CDR3 sequence: CASSGDPDREAFF. The CDR3 bases are TGCGCCAGCAGCGGCGATCCGGACAGGGAAGCTTTCTTT. The chain is built from TRBV5-1 and TRBJ1-1; 7 bases agree with TRBD1. The CDR3 length is 13 residues. Unmatched junction bases numbered 8, after V lost 4 bases and J lost 8 bases. Germline CDR1 is SGHRS and CDR2 is YFSETQ. The full variable domain, rest sourced from reference TRBV5-1 and TRBJ1-1, is KAGVTQTPRYLIKTRGQQVTLSCSPISGHRSVSWYQQTPGQGLQFLFEYFSETQRNKGNFPGRFSGRQFSNSRSEMNVSTLELGDSALYLCASSGDPDREAFFGQGTRLTVV.

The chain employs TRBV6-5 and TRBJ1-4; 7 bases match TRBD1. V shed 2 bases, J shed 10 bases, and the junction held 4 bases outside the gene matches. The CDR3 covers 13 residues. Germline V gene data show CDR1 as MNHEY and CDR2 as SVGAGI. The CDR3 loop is CASSYDSGGKLFF. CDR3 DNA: TGTGCCAGCAGTTACGACTCAGGGGGAAAACTGTTTTTT.

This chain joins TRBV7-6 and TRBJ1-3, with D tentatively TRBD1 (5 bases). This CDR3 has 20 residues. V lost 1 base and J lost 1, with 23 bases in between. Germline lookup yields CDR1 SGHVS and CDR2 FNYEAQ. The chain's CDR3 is CASSLDRVLPGRLSGNTIYF. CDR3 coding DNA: TGTGCCAGCAGCTTAGATCGAGTCCTCCCAGGGAGGCTTTCTGGAAACACCATATATTTT. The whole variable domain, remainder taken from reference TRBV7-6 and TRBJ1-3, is GAGVSQSPRYKVTKRGQDVALRCDPISGHVSLYWYRQALGQGPEFLTYFNYEAQQDKSGLPNDRFSAERPEGSISTLTIQRTEQRDSAMYRCASSLDRVLPGRLSGNTIYFGEGSWLTVV.

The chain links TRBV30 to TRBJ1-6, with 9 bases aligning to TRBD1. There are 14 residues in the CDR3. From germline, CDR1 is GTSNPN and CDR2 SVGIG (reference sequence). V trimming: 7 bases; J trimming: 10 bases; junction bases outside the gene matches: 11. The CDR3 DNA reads TGTGCCTCGGGGGGACAGGGAATCGGGTCACCCCTCCACTTT. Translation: CASGGQGIGSPLHF.

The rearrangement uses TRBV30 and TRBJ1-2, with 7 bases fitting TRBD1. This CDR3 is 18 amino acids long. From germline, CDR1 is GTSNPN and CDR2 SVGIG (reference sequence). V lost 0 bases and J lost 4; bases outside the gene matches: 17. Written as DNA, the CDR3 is TGTGCCTGGAGTGTAGGGAGACAGGGAAACTTCTTACTCTATGGCTACACCTTC. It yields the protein CAWSVGRQGNFLLYGYTF. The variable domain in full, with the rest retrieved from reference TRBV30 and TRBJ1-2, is SQTIHQWPATLVQPVGSPLSLECTVEGTSNPNLYWYRQAAGRGLQLLFYSVGIGQISSEVPQNLSASRPQDRQFILSSKKLLLSDSGFYLCAWSVGRQGNFLLYGYTFGSGTRLTVV.